The present T cell receptor beta chain was sequenced within a study of shared clonotypes between healthy human individuals. Whole-study findings and limits: Among the subsets, naive ones generally showed larger estimated richness than memory ones. Sampling included only blood; tissue repertoires likely differ.

J gave up 2 bases and V 5 bases, and 8 bases lay outside the gene matches. The CDR3 has 16 residues. Germline CDR1 MDHEN, CDR2 SYDVKM. There were no recent acute infections or vaccinations among the donors, who were healthy HIV-negative adults. Donors, without exception, were Caucasian adults residing in Nashville, Tennessee. In regard to this clone: What it recognizes is unknown.

Measured with immunoSEQ multiplex PCR; TCRdb has only the in-frame clones, and not every one. The sample has about 1.1 million clones; 78% are singletons. This receptor was taken from a man aged 18 to 30 in good health. Some clones in this sample may be carry-over from other donors' samples. The source material was memory CD4+ T cells from PBMCs. The sample's subset: CD45RA-negative fraction. The chain is built from TRBV28 and TRBJ1-5; the match to TRBD1 covers 8 bases. The CDR3: CASSITSGGRNQPQHF. As DNA, the CDR3 is TGTGCCAGCAGTATAACCTCAGGGGGCCGCAATCAGCCCCAGCATTTT.